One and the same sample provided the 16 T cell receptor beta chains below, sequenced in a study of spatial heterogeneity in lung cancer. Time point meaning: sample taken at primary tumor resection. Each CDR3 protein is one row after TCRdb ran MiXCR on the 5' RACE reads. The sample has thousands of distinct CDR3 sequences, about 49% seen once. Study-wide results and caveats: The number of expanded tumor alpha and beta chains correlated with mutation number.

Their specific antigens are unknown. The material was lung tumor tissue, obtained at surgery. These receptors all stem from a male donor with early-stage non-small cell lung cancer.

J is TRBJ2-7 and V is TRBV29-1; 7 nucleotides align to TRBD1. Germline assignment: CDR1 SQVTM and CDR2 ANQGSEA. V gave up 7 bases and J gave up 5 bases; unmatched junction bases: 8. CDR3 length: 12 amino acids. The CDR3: CSAGQDNNEQYF. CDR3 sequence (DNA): TGCAGCGCCGGACAGGACAATAACGAGCAGTACTTC.

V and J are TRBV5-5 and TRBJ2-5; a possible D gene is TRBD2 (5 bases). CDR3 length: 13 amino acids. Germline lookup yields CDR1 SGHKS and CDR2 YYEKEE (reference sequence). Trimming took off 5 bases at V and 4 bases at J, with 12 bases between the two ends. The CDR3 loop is CASSSGIRETQYF. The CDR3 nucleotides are TGTGCCAGCAGTTCCGGGATCAGAGAGACCCAGTACTTC.

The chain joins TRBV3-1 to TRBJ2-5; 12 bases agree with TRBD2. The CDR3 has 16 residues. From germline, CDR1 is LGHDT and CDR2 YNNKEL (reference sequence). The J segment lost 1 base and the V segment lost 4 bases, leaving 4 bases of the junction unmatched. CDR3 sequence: CASSPRTSGAQETQYF. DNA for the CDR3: TGTGCCAGCAGCCCCAGGACTAGCGGGGCCCAAGAGACCCAGTACTTC.

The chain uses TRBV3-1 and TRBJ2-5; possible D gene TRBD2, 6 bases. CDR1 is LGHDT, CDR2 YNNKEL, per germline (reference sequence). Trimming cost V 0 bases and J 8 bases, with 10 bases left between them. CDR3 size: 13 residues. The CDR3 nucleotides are TGTGCCAGCAGCCAAGACGGGGGTTTTACCCAGTACTTC. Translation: CASSQDGGFTQYF.

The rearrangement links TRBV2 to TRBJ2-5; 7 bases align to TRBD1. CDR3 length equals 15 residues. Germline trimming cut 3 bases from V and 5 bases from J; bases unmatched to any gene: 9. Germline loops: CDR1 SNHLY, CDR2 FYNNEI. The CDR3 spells CASSEEKGAQETQYF. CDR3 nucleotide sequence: TGTGCCAGCAGTGAGGAGAAGGGGGCGCAGGAGACCCAGTACTTC.

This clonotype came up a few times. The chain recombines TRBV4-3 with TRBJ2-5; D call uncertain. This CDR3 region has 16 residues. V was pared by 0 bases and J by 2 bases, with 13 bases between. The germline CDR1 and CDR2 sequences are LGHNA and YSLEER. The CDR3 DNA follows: TGCGCCAGCAGCCAAGATCTTATCAGCAGTCAAGAGACCCAGTACTTC. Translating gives CASSQDLISSQETQYF.

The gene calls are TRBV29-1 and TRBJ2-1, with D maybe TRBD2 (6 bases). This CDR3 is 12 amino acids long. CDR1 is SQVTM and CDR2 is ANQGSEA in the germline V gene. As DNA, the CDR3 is TGCAGGGGGCGTCCCGGGGGCAATGAGCAGTTCTTC. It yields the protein CRGRPGGNEQFF.

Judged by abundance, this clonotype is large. This CDR3 is CASGLADTQYF. CDR3 nucleotides: TGTGCCAGCGGACTAGCAGATACGCAGTATTTT. The chain recombines TRBV28 with TRBJ2-3; 7 bases are shared with TRBD2. CDR1 is MDHEN and CDR2 is SYDVKM in the germline V gene. The CDR3 is made up of 11 amino acids. V lost 8 bases, J lost 4 bases, and 0 bases stayed unmatched.

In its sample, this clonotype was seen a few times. The CDR3 nucleotides read TGTGCCATCAGTGAGTCCGGGTCCTACGAGCAGTACTTC. Translating gives CAISESGSYEQYF. The chain uses TRBV10-3 and TRBJ2-7; D is unclear. The CDR3 covers 13 residues. Trimming pared 0 bases from V and 1 base from J, leaving 4 bases between. Looked up from germline, CDR1 is ENHRY and CDR2 is SYGVKD.

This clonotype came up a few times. The CDR3 spells CASSFVHQETQYF. The CDR3 DNA follows: TGTGCCAGCAGTTTTGTTCACCAAGAGACCCAGTACTTC. The rearrangement uses TRBV28 and TRBJ2-5; D is unclear. The ends were cut back, 3 bases at V and 0 bases at J, with 5 bases in the middle. Germline lookup yields CDR1 MDHEN and CDR2 SYDVKM. There are 13 residues in the CDR3.

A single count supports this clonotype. CDR3 DNA sequence: TGTGCCAGCAGCCATATAATAGTGTGGGGTAACGCAGATACGCAGTATTTT. Translated, it gives CASSHIIVWGNADTQYF. The V call is TRBV28, the J call TRBJ2-3; D gene ambiguous. The CDR3 spans 17 residues. The ends were cut back, 6 bases at V and 4 bases at J, with 23 bases in the middle. Germline V lookup: CDR1 MDHEN, CDR2 SYDVKM.

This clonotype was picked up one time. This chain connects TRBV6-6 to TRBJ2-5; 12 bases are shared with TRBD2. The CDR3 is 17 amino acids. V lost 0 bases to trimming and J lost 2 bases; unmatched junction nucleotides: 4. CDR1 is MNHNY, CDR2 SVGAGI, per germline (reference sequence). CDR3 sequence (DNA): TGTGCCAGCAGTTACTCGCTAGCGGGGGGGGATCAAGAGACCCAGTACTTC. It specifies CASSYSLAGGDQETQYF.

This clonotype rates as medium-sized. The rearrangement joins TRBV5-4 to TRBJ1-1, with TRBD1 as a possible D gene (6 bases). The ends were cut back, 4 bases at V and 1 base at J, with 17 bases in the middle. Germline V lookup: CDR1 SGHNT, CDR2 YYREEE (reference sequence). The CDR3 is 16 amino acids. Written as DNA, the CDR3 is TGTGCCAGCAGCCCCGCCGGACAGAGACGGAACACTGAAGCTTTCTTT. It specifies CASSPAGQRRNTEAFF.

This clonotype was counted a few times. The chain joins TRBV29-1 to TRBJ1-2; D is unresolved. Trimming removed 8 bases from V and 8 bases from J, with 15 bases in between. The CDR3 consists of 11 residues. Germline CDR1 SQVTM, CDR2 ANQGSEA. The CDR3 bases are TGCAGCTTCTCGCGTCCGGGCGGCTACACCTTC. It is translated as CSFSRPGGYTF.

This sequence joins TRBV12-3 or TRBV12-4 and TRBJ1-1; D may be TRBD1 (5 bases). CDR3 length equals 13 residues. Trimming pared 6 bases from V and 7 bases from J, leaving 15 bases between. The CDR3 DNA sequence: TGTGCCAGCAGGGGACCGGGCCCTAGTGAAGCTTTCTTT. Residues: CASRGPGPSEAFF.

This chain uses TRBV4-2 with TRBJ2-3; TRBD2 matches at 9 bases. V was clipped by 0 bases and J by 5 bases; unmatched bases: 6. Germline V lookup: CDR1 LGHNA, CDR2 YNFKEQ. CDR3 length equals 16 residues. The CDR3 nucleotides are TGTGCCAGCAGCCAAGAACCCCTAGCGGGGCAAGATACGCAGTATTTT. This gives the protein CASSQEPLAGQDTQYF.